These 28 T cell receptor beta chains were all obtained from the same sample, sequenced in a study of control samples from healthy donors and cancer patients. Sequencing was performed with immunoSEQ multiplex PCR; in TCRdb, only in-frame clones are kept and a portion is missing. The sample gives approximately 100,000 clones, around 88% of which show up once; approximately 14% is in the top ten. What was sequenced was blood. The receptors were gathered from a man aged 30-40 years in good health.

CDR3 in DNA: TGTGCTAGTGGTTTGGCCTGGGACAGGGCGAACACCGGGGAGCTGTTTTTT. Its protein product is CASGLAWDRANTGELFF. The chain links TRBV12-5 to TRBJ2-2; 9 positions agree with TRBD1. Germline values: CDR1 LGHNT, CDR2 FRNRAP. This CDR3 is built from 17 residues. Trimming at V came to 1 base and at J to 0 bases, leaving 3 bases not matched to a gene.

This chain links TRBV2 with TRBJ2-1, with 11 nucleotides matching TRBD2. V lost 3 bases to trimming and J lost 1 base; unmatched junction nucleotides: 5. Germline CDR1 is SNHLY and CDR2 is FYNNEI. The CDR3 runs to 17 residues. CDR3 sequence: CASSDILAGESYNEQFF. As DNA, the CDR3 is TGTGCCAGCAGTGATATACTAGCGGGAGAGTCCTACAATGAGCAGTTCTTC.

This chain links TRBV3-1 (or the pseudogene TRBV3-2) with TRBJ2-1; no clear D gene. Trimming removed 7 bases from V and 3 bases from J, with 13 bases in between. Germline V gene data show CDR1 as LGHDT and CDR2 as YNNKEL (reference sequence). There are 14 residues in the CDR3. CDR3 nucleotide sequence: TGTGCCAGCACCTCAAGAGCTAGCTACAATGAGCAGTTCTTC. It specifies CASTSRASYNEQFF.

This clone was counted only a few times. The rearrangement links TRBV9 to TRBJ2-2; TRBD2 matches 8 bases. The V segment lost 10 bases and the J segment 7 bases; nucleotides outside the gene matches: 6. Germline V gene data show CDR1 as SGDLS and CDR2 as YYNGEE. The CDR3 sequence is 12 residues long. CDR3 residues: CASQSGSGELFF. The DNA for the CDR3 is TGTGCCTCTCAAAGCGGGAGCGGGGAGCTGTTTTTT.

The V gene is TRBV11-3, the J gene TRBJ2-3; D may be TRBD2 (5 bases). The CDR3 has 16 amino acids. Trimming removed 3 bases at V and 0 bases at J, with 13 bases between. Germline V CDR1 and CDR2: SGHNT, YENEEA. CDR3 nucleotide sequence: TGTGCCAGCAGCTTGGTGCGGGTTTCTAGCACAGATACGCAGTATTTT. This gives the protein CASSLVRVSSTDTQYF.

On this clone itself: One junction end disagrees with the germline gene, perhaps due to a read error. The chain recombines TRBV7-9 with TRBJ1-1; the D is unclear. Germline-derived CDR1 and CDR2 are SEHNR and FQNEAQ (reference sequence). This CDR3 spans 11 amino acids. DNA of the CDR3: TGTGCCAGCAGCTTATCCTCCAGGCCCTCCTTT. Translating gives CASSLSSRPSF.

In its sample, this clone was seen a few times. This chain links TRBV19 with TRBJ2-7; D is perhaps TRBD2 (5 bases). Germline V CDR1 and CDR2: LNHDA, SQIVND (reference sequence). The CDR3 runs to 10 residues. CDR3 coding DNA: TGTGCGTCCGGGACCTACGAGCAGTACTTC. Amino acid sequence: CASGTYEQYF.

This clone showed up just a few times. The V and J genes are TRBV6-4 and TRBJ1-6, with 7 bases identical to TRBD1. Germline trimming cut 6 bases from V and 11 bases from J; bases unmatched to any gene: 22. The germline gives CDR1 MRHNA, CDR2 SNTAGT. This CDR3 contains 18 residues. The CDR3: CASRRTTLGTASGTPLHF. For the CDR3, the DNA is TGTGCCAGCAGGAGGACCACACTCGGGACAGCCTCAGGGACACCCCTCCACTTT.

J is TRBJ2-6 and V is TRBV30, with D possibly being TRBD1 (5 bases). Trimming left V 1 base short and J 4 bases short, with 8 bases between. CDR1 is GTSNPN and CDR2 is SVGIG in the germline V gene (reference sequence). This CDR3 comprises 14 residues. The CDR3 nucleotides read TGTGCCTGGAGTGAAAACAGGGGGGCCAACGTCCTGACTTTC. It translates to CAWSENRGANVLTF.

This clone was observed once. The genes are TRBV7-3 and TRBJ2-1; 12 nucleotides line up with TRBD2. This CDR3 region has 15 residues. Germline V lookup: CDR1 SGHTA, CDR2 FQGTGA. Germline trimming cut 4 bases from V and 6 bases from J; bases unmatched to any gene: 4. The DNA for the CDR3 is TGTGCCAGCAGCTCTCTAGCGGGAGGGCCCAATGAGCAGTTCTTC. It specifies CASSSLAGGPNEQFF.

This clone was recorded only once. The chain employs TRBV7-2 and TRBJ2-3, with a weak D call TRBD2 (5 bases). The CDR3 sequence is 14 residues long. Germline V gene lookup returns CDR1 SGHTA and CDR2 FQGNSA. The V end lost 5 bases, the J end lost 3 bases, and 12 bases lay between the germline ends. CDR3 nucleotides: TGTGCCAGCAGCCAGCTTGGGAGAACAGATACGCAGTATTTT. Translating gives CASSQLGRTDTQYF.

The CDR3 nucleotides read TGTGCCAGCAGCAGACAGGCTTATGGCTACACCTTC. It codes for CASSRQAYGYTF. V is TRBV4-2 and J is TRBJ1-2; weak D call: TRBD1 (6 bases). Trimming took 5 bases from V and 5 from J, leaving 9 bases between them. Germline V gene lookup returns CDR1 LGHNA and CDR2 YNFKEQ. This CDR3 region has 12 residues.

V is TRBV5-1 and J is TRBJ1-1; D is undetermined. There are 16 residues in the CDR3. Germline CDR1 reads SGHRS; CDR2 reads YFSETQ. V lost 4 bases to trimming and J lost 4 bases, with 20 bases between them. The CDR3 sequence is CASSPPGLSGFTEAFF. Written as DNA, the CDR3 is TGCGCCAGCAGCCCACCGGGCCTATCAGGTTTCACTGAAGCTTTCTTT.

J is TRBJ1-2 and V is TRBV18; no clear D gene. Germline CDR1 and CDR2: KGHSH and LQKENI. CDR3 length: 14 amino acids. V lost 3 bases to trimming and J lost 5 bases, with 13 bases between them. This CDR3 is CASSPPAEKYGYTF. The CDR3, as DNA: TGTGCCAGCTCACCTCCCGCCGAGAAATATGGCTACACCTTC. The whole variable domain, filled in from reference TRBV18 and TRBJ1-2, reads NAGVMQNPRHLVRRRGQEARLRCSPMKGHSHVYWYRQLPEEGLKFMVYLQKENIIDESGMPKERFSAEFPKEGPSILRIQQVVRGDSAAYFCASSPPAEKYGYTFGSGTRLTVV.

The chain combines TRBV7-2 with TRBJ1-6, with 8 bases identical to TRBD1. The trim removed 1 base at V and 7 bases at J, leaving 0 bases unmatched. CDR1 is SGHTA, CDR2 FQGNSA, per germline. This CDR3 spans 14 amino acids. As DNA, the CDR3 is TGTGCCAGCAGCTTAGGGACAGGGAATTCACCCCTCCACTTT. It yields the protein CASSLGTGNSPLHF.

The DNA for the CDR3 is TGTGCCACCCGGACCACAGGGAACACCGGGGAGCTGTTTTTT. Translation gives CATRTTGNTGELFF. The V call is TRBV24-1, the J call TRBJ2-2; D might be TRBD1 (5 bases). V shed 9 bases and J shed 1 base, with 11 bases lying between them. CDR3 length equals 14 residues. Germline CDR1 KGHDR, CDR2 SFDVKD.

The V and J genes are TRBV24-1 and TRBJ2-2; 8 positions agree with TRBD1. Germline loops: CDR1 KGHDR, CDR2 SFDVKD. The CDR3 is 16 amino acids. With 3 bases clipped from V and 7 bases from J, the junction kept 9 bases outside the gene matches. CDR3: CATSDLTGESGGELFF. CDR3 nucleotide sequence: TGTGCCACCAGTGATCTGACAGGGGAATCCGGCGGGGAGCTGTTTTTT.

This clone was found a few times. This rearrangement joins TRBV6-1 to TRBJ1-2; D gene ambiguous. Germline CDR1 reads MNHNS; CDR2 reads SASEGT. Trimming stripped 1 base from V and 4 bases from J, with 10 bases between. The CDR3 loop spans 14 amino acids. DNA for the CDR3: TGTGCCAGCAGTGAAGAACCCAGGAGCTATGGCTACACCTTC. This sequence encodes CASSEEPRSYGYTF.

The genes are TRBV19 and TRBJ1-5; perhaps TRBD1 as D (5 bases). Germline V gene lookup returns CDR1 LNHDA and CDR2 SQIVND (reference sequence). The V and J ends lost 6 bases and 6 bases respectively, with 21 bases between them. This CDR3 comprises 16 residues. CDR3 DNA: TGTGCCAGTAGGGCTCCGGTCCAGGGAGAGATTCAGCCCCAGCATTTT. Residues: CASRAPVQGEIQPQHF. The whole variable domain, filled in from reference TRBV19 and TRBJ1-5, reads DGGITQSPKYLFRKEGQNVTLSCEQNLNHDAMYWYRQDPGQGLRLIYYSQIVNDFQKGDIAEGYSVSREKKESFPLTVTSAQKNPTAFYLCASRAPVQGEIQPQHFGDGTRLSIL.

The CDR3 sequence: CASSYSSSSSNEQYF. The CDR3 bases are TGTGCCAGCAGTTACTCAAGCAGTTCCAGCAACGAGCAGTACTTC. The chain uses TRBV6-5 and TRBJ2-7; D is ambiguous. The ends were cut back, 0 bases at V and 5 bases at J, with 14 bases in the middle. Germline-derived CDR1 and CDR2 are MNHEY and SVGAGI. The CDR3 contains 15 residues.

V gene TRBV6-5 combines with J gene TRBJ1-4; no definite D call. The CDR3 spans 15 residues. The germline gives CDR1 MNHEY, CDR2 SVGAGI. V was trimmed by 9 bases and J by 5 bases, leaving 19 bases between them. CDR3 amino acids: CASLPARRRNEKLFF. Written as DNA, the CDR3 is TGTGCCAGTCTGCCCGCCAGGCGGCGGAATGAAAAACTGTTTTTT.

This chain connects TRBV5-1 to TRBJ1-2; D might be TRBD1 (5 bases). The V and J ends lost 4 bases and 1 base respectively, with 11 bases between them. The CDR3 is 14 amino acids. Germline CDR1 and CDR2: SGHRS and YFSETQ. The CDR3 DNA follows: TGCGCCAGCAGCCCAGGAGGGGTTAACTATGGCTACACCTTC. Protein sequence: CASSPGGVNYGYTF.

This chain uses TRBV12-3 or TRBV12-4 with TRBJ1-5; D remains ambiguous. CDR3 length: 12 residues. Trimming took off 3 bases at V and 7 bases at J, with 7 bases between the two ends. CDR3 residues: CASSFPEQPQHF. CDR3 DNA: TGTGCCAGCAGTTTCCCGGAGCAGCCCCAGCATTTT.

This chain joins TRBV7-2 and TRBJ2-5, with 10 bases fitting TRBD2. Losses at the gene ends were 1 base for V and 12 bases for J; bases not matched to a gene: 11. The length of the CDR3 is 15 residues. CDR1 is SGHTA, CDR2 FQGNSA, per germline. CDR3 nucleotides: TGTGCCAGCAGCTTAGGGTCCAGCGGGGGGGGTCGGGAGTACTTC. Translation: CASSLGSSGGGREYF.

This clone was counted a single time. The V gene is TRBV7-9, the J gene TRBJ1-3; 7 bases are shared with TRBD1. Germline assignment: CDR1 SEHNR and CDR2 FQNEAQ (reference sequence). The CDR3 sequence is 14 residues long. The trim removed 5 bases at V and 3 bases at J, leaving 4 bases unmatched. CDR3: CASSVDRVGNTIYF. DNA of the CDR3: TGTGCCAGCAGCGTAGACAGGGTTGGAAACACCATATATTTT.

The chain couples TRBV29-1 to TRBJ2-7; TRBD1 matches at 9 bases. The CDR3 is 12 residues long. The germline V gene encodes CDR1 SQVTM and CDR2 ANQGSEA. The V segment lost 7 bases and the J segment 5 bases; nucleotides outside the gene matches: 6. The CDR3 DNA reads TGCAGCGGCCTCGGGACAGGGCACGAGCAGTACTTC. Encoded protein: CSGLGTGHEQYF.

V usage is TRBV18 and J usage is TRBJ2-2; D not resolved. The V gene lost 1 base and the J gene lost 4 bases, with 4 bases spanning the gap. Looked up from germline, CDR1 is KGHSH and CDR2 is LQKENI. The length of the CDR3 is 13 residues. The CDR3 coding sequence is TGTGCCAGCTCACCACAGGGCACCGGGGAGCTGTTTTTT. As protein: CASSPQGTGELFF.

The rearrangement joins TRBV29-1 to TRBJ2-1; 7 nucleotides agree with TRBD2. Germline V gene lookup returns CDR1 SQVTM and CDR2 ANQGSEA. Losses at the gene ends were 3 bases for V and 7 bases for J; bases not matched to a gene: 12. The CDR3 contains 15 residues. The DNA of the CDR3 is TGCAGCGTTGATTTAACCGCAGCGGGAACGAATGAGCAGTTCTTC. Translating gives CSVDLTAAGTNEQFF.